These T cell receptor beta chains were read from a single sample in a study of T cell repertoires in cytomegalovirus infection. TCRdb fed the reads into MiXCR, producing one record per CDR3 protein. Of around 900,000 distinct CDR3 sequences in the sample, approximately 32% were seen once. Their cognate antigens are unknown. The material sequenced was cultured CD8+ T cells from PBMCs, taken from culture after CMV antigen stimulation. These receptors all come from a human donor in good health (CMV status not recorded). Some clones in this sample may be carry-over from other donors' samples. CDR3s include the opening cysteine and the closing phenylalanine or tryptophan. D genes are given only for firm matches. Size tells how often a clone was seen (once, few, many) or the class of an expanded clone, and some rows leave it out.

length: 17
J: TRBJ1-2
V: TRBV6-2/TRBV6-3
size: NA
D: TRBD1
DNA: TGTGCCAGCAGTCGGACAGGGTTTTTAGGAGCAAACTATGGCTACACCTTC
CDR3: CASSRTGFLGANYGYTF

length: 13
J: TRBJ2-5
V: TRBV15
size: NA
D: TRBD1
DNA: TGTGCCACCAGCATAGACAGGGGAGAGACCCAGTACTTC
CDR3: CATSIDRGETQYF

length: 21
J: TRBJ2-6
V: TRBV12-5
size: NA
D: TRBD1
DNA: TGTGCTAGTGGTTTGGTACTCGTTACAGGACAGGGTGTGGCTGGGGCCAACGTCCTGACTTTC
CDR3: CASGLVLVTGQGVAGANVLTF

length: 14
J: TRBJ1-2
V: TRBV7-9
size: many
D: NA
DNA: TGTGCCAGCAGCTTAGAAAAACCTAACTATGGCTACACCTTC
CDR3: CASSLEKPNYGYTF

length: 13
J: TRBJ1-6
V: TRBV7-6
size: NA
D: TRBD1
DNA: TGTGCCGGGAGGACAGGGGAGAATTCATCCCTCCACTTT
CDR3: CAGRTGENSSLHF

length: 12
J: TRBJ1-1
V: TRBV7-9
size: few
D: NA
DNA: TGTGCCAGCAGCTCCCGATTCTTTGAAGCTTTCTTT
CDR3: CASSSRFFEAFF

length: 16
J: TRBJ2-1
V: TRBV2
size: few
D: NA
DNA: TGTGCCAGCAGTGAATTAGAGGGGAGCTCCTACAATGAGCAGTTCTTC
CDR3: CASSELEGSSYNEQFF

length: 13
J: TRBJ1-4
V: TRBV27
size: once
D: NA
DNA: TGTGCCAGCACGGCCGTTCAGGGTGAAAAACTGTTTTTT
CDR3: CASTAVQGEKLFF

length: 13
J: TRBJ2-1
V: TRBV7-8
size: NA
D: NA
DNA: TGTGCCAGCAGCTTAGTAGTCGGGGGTGAGCAGTTCTTC
CDR3: CASSLVVGGEQFF

length: 16
J: TRBJ2-3
V: TRBV5-4
size: NA
D: NA
DNA: TGTGCCAGCAGCTTGGAGCTAGAACTCACCCCTTATACGCAGTATTTT
CDR3: CASSLELELTPYTQYF

length: 14
J: TRBJ1-6
V: TRBV12-3/TRBV12-4
size: NA
D: NA
DNA: TGTGCCAGCAGTTTCGGCGGGTACAGTTCACCCCTCCACTTT
CDR3: CASSFGGYSSPLHF

length: 16
J: TRBJ1-2
V: TRBV12-5
size: few
D: TRBD1
DNA: TGTGCTAGTGGTTCCCTGCCCAGGACAGGGAACTATGGCTACACCTTC
CDR3: CASGSLPRTGNYGYTF

length: 13
J: TRBJ2-1
V: TRBV10-3
size: once
D: TRBD2
DNA: TGTGCCATCAGTTGGACTAGGGGCAATGAGCAGTTCTTC
CDR3: CAISWTRGNEQFF

length: 16
J: TRBJ1-2
V: TRBV10-3
size: NA
D: NA
DNA: TGTGCCATCAGTGAGTCTCCCCAGGGCCATGGCTATGGCTACACCTTC
CDR3: CAISESPQGHGYGYTF

length: 14
J: TRBJ1-2
V: TRBV18
size: many
D: TRBD1
DNA: TGTGCCAGCAGCCCCCTGGACAGGGACTATGGCTACACCTTC
CDR3: CASSPLDRDYGYTF

length: 15
J: TRBJ2-1
V: TRBV9
size: many
D: TRBD2
DNA: TGTGCCAGCAGCGTAGGTCTAGCGGGGGGATATGAGCAGTTCTTC
CDR3: CASSVGLAGGYEQFF

length: 15
J: TRBJ2-1
V: TRBV5-4
size: NA
D: NA
DNA: TGTGCCAGCAGCTTGGAAGGAGATGTTGCCAATGAGCAGTTCTTC
CDR3: CASSLEGDVANEQFF

length: 16
J: TRBJ2-3
V: TRBV11-2
size: many
D: NA
DNA: TGTGCCAGCAGCTTAGATCGCGGAGGGACCGGGGATACGCAGTATTTT
CDR3: CASSLDRGGTGDTQYF

length: 13
J: TRBJ1-2
V: TRBV10-2
size: NA
D: NA
DNA: TGCGCCAGCAGGCCACGGGACTACTATGGCTACACCTTC
CDR3: CASRPRDYYGYTF

length: 15
J: TRBJ2-2
V: TRBV4-1
size: NA
D: NA
DNA: TGCGCCAGCAGCCAAGGGCTACGGAGTACCGGGGAGCTGTTTTTT
CDR3: CASSQGLRSTGELFF

length: 15
J: TRBJ2-6
V: TRBV12-3/TRBV12-4
size: NA
D: NA
DNA: TGTGCCAGCACCCTAGGGGGCTCTGGGGCCAACGTCCTGACTTTC
CDR3: CASTLGGSGANVLTF

length: 15
J: TRBJ1-1
V: TRBV27
size: few
D: NA
DNA: TGTGCCAGCAGTTTATCAGGCAGAATGAACACTGAAGCTTTCTTT
CDR3: CASSLSGRMNTEAFF

length: 15
J: TRBJ2-7
V: TRBV7-6
size: NA
D: TRBD1
DNA: TGTGCCAGCAGCTTAATAACAGGGGGCTTCCACGAGCAGTACTTC
CDR3: CASSLITGGFHEQYF

length: 18
J: TRBJ1-5
V: TRBV5-8
size: NA
D: TRBD1
DNA: TGTGCCAGCAGCCCTCTAGGGACAGGAGAAGGTTTCAATCAGCCCCAGCATTTT
CDR3: CASSPLGTGEGFNQPQHF

length: 14
J: TRBJ2-3
V: TRBV11-2
size: few
D: NA
DNA: TGTGCCAGCAGCTTAAGTTCCTGGACAGATACGCAGTATTTT
CDR3: CASSLSSWTDTQYF

length: 14
J: TRBJ2-7
V: TRBV12-3/TRBV12-4
size: NA
D: NA
DNA: TGTGCCAGCCTCATGTGGCACCCGACCTACGAGCAGTACTTC
CDR3: CASLMWHPTYEQYF

length: 17
J: TRBJ2-3
V: TRBV4-1
size: NA
D: TRBD2
DNA: TGCGCCAGCAGCCAACGACTAGCGGGGGGGCAAGGAGATACGCAGTATTTT
CDR3: CASSQRLAGGQGDTQYF

length: 15
J: TRBJ2-5
V: TRBV7-9
size: NA
D: NA
DNA: TGTGCCAGCAGCTTTACAAACGGGATGCAAGAGACCCAGTACTTC
CDR3: CASSFTNGMQETQYF

length: 14
J: TRBJ1-2
V: TRBV19
size: NA
D: NA
DNA: TGTGCCAGTAGTTCCTCCGATGACAGAACTGGCTACACCTTC
CDR3: CASSSSDDRTGYTF

length: 15
J: TRBJ2-3
V: TRBV4-3
size: NA
D: TRBD1
DNA: TGCGCCAGCAGCCACACAGGGGGCTCCACAGATACGCAGTATTTT
CDR3: CASSHTGGSTDTQYF

length: 13
J: TRBJ1-5
V: TRBV6-5
size: NA
D: NA
DNA: TGTGCCAGTGGACTCAACGGGGATCAGCCCCAGCATTTT
CDR3: CASGLNGDQPQHF

length: 19
J: TRBJ2-3
V: TRBV4-1
size: few
D: TRBD2
DNA: TGCGCCAGCAGCCAAGGCAGGACCCTAGTAGCGGGGGGGACCGATACGCAGTATTTT
CDR3: CASSQGRTLVAGGTDTQYF

length: 16
J: TRBJ1-6
V: TRBV7-8
size: many
D: TRBD1
DNA: TGTGCCAGCAGCGTACCTCGGGACAGGGGATCTTCACCCCTCCACTTT
CDR3: CASSVPRDRGSSPLHF

length: 17
J: TRBJ1-6
V: TRBV6-2/TRBV6-3
size: few
D: TRBD1
DNA: TGTGCCAGCAGTGACCCGACAGGGCGTTTAGATAATTCACCCCTCCACTTT
CDR3: CASSDPTGRLDNSPLHF

length: 14
J: TRBJ2-3
V: TRBV11-3
size: NA
D: TRBD2
DNA: TGTGCCAGCAGCGCTAGCGGGTTCACAGATACGCAGTATTTT
CDR3: CASSASGFTDTQYF

length: 14
J: TRBJ1-5
V: TRBV6-1
size: NA
D: NA
DNA: TGTGCCACCTCCCGCGGCCGTAGCAATCAGCCCCAGCATTTT
CDR3: CATSRGRSNQPQHF

length: 14
J: TRBJ1-2
V: TRBV20-1
size: NA
D: NA
DNA: TGCAGTGCTGGGGAAAGACAGGCCAGCTATGGCTACACCTTC
CDR3: CSAGERQASYGYTF

length: 15
J: TRBJ1-1
V: TRBV7-9
size: many
D: NA
DNA: TGTGCCAGCATCCCCCCGGCCGGGGGCAAGACTGAAGCTTTCTTT
CDR3: CASIPPAGGKTEAFF

length: 13
J: TRBJ2-7
V: TRBV7-9
size: NA
D: TRBD2
DNA: TGTGCCAGCAGCCCGGCGGGGGGCTTTGAGCAGTACTTC
CDR3: CASSPAGGFEQYF

length: 16
J: TRBJ2-3
V: TRBV11-2
size: few
D: NA
DNA: TGTGCCAGCAGCCCCTCGGGGCGGGGATGGACAGATACGCAGTATTTT
CDR3: CASSPSGRGWTDTQYF

length: 15
J: TRBJ1-4
V: TRBV7-2
size: few
D: TRBD1
DNA: TGTGCCAGCAGCTTAAACAGGGGCGGTAATGAAAAACTGTTTTTT
CDR3: CASSLNRGGNEKLFF

length: 15
J: TRBJ2-1
V: TRBV7-2
size: NA
D: TRBD2
DNA: TGTGCCAGCAGCCGGAAAGCGGGGGGGTTATCTGAGCAGTTCTTC
CDR3: CASSRKAGGLSEQFF

length: 12
J: TRBJ1-2
V: TRBV27
size: NA
D: NA
DNA: TGTGCCAGCGGTTTTGCGTTGGCGGGCTACACCTTC
CDR3: CASGFALAGYTF

length: 13
J: TRBJ2-1
V: TRBV19
size: NA
D: NA
DNA: TGTGCCAGTAGTATAGGGGGGGCGGTTGAGCAGTTCTTC
CDR3: CASSIGGAVEQFF

length: 17
J: TRBJ1-1
V: TRBV6-1
size: few
D: NA
DNA: TGTGCCAGCAGTGAGCCTTACAGGCGGGTCTTGGACACTGAAGCTTTCTTT
CDR3: CASSEPYRRVLDTEAFF

length: 15
J: TRBJ2-2
V: TRBV6-6
size: many
D: TRBD2
DNA: TGTGCCAGCAGTCCGCGGGGGGGCCGGACCGGGGAGCTGTTTTTT
CDR3: CASSPRGGRTGELFF

length: 13
J: TRBJ1-1
V: TRBV6-5
size: NA
D: NA
DNA: TGTGCCAGCAGTTACGGGCAGGGTGCTGAAGCTTTCTTT
CDR3: CASSYGQGAEAFF

length: 16
J: TRBJ2-3
V: TRBV4-3
size: NA
D: NA
DNA: TGCGCCAGCAGCCAAAAAGAGATGTGGAGCACAGATACGCAGTATTTT
CDR3: CASSQKEMWSTDTQYF

length: 13
J: TRBJ1-2
V: TRBV29-1
size: few
D: TRBD1
DNA: TGCAGCGTTGAGGGGACAGGGTCCTATGGCTACACCTTC
CDR3: CSVEGTGSYGYTF